This T cell receptor (beta chain) was retrieved from a study of human CD8 memory T cell subsets. Investigators built TCR beta libraries using UMI-labeled 5' RACE. After re-calling the 5' RACE reads, TCRdb lists one entry per CDR3 protein, DNA absent. This sample's table reports fewer than 8,000 distinct CDR3 sequences. The sequence was obtained from a human donor in good health. Sample: CD8+ T cells from PBMCs.

CDR3 protein: CASSHTDTQYF. The rearrangement links TRBV27 to TRBJ2-3. The CDR3 runs to 11 residues. The V gene's germline CDR1 is MNHEY and CDR2 SMNVEV (reference sequence).